Listed below are T cell receptor beta chains from one sample, sequenced in a study of Ad26.COV2.S vaccination and SARS-CoV-2 variants. Profiled with immunoSEQ multiplex PCR; TCRdb holds only in-frame clones, not every one. The sample lists 300,000 to 500,000 clones; roughly nine tenths were seen once. The sample here was peripheral blood, taken in a trial of Ad26.COV2.S vaccine versus placebo. These receptors all stem from a person aged 18 to 59 who received the Ad26.COV2.S COVID-19 vaccine or a placebo. Both conserved end residues are part of each CDR3.

CDR3aa | v_gene | len
CASSLVGDLNGEAFF | TRBV7-6 | 15
CASSSTGQGYGYTF | TRBV6-5 | 14
CASGRGAVFDYTF | TRBV7-9 | 13
CASSYAGEGAYNEQFF | TRBV6-2/TRBV6-3 | 16
CASSLIRTAEQYF | TRBV11-1 | 13
CASSGVNTGELFF | TRBV5-4 | 13
CASSLGETSGEQYF | TRBV5-1 | 14
CSGYRTGGINYGYTF | TRBV29-1 | 15
CAWSVRGRGTSRSYNEQFF | TRBV30 | 19
CSVKGQLNTGELFF | TRBV29-1 | 14
CASSAITSGGNTGELFF | TRBV6-1 | 17
CATQGGGKDGYTF | TRBV19 | 13
CASSLDQYNEQFF | TRBV11-3 | 13
CASSPSTTAENIQYF | TRBV18 | 15
CASSQRLIAGEYEQYF | TRBV4-3 | 16
CASSSSTRVQYF | TRBV11-2 | 12
CASSLTGPGETQYF | TRBV7-6 | 14
CASSLLAARSFYEQYF | TRBV5-6 | 16
CASSSYGVLDNQETQYF | TRBV7-2 | 17
CASSLARAIGELFF | TRBV7-9 | 14
CASSDSGVGTDTQYF | TRBV3-1/TRBV3-2 | 15
CASSQGTGGQPQHF | TRBV4-1 | 14
CSVGDRGANTGELFF | TRBV29-1 | 15
CASSPKLRQETQYF | TRBV27 | 14
CASSPGTFEAFF | TRBV5-1 | 12
CASSLGIRGIDSTTDTQYF | TRBV5-1 | 19
CASSQWTSGGLYEQYF | TRBV14 | 16
CASGIPHREDEQYF | TRBV6-5 | 14
CASSEGQGDADTQYF | TRBV5-1 | 15
CASSVEYRDRVTFF | TRBV9 | 14
CASLPSGLLRDTQYF | TRBV7-9 | 15
CASGEIQETQYF | TRBV6-6 | 12